Below, 13 T cell receptor beta chains from the same sample are listed, as sequenced in a study of Ad26.COV2.S vaccination and SARS-CoV-2 variants (dated by TCRdb to 2020 to 2023). The library was prepared using the immunoSEQ multiplex PCR assay. The source is immuneACCESS, and TCRdb retained only in-frame sequences with V and J called. Part of the clones is not carried over; for the studies checked, unresolved V genes explain less than half of this, and the remainder is unexplained. The table for this sample lists hundreds of thousands of clones; about 90% of them were counted only once. Of the sample, over 1.5% is held by the ten largest clones. Read against the paper, the sample's treatment or condition label means: approximately 18 received Ad26.COV2.S at low or high dose, single or two shots; a few received placebo; per-sample allocation not given. For vaccine and placebo recipients, the sequenced repertoires came from samples collected on day 63 after the first injection.

Sequencing was performed on peripheral blood, taken in a trial of Ad26.COV2.S vaccine versus placebo. Source of these receptors: a person between 18 and 65 years old who received the Ad26.COV2.S COVID-19 vaccine or a placebo.

V gene TRBV9 combines with J gene TRBJ2-7; D possibly matches TRBD1 or TRBD2 (5 bases each). Germline values: CDR1 SGDLS, CDR2 YYNGEE. The CDR3 runs 14 residues. V was cut by 3 bases and J by 3 bases, with 13 bases left in between. CDR3 region: CASSGGTANYEQYF. In DNA, the CDR3 is TGTGCCAGCAGCGGGGGGACGGCGAACTACGAGCAGTACTTC.

J is TRBJ2-7 and V is TRBV27; D possibly corresponds to TRBD1 (6 bases). Per the germline V gene, CDR1 is MNHEY and CDR2 is SMNVEV (reference sequence). V lost 5 bases and J lost 4, with 18 bases in between. The CDR3 contains 15 residues. The CDR3 nucleotides read TGTGCCAGCAGTCGGCTTGACAGGATCGGTTACGAGCAGTACTTC. Translated, it gives CASSRLDRIGYEQYF.

The chain has TRBV12-5 and TRBJ1-3; D remains ambiguous. The germline CDR1 and CDR2 sequences are LGHNT and FRNRAP. This CDR3 comprises 11 residues. Trimming left V 2 bases short and J 8 bases short, with 4 bases between. CDR3 in DNA: TGTGCTAGTGGTTTGACGGACACCATATATTTT. Translated, it gives CASGLTDTIYF.

The chain recombines TRBV4-2 with TRBJ1-2, with D uncertain. The germline CDR1 and CDR2 sequences are LGHNA and YNFKEQ. The CDR3 is made up of 15 amino acids. V gave up 0 bases and J gave up 7 bases, with 15 bases separating them. The CDR3 loop is CASSQDLSLAGGYTF. DNA for the CDR3: TGTGCCAGCAGCCAAGATTTGAGCCTAGCCGGTGGCTACACCTTC.

This chain links TRBV5-1 with TRBJ1-6; D perhaps matches TRBD1 (6 bases). The V end was cut by 0 bases, the J end by 16 bases, with 14 bases between. Germline CDR1 and CDR2: SGHRS and YFSETQ. This CDR3 comprises 13 residues. CDR3 protein: CASSLATGQSLHF. The CDR3 bases are TGCGCCAGCAGCTTGGCCACAGGACAGAGTCTCCACTTT.

The sample holds one count of this clone. This chain connects TRBV5-6 to TRBJ1-2; maybe TRBD1 (5 bases). Trimming cost V 0 bases and J 4 bases, with 10 bases left between them. From germline, CDR1 is SGHDT and CDR2 YYEEEE. This CDR3 comprises 14 residues. CDR3: CASSLVEGSYGYTF. CDR3 bases: TGTGCCAGCAGCTTGGTGGAGGGGAGCTATGGCTACACCTTC.

The chain couples TRBV6-2 or TRBV6-3 to TRBJ2-5; 7 bases match TRBD1. V was clipped by 5 bases and J by 4 bases; unmatched bases: 7. CDR1 is MNHEY, CDR2 SVGEGT, per germline. CDR3 length: 14 residues. The CDR3, as DNA: TGTGCCAGCAGTCTGACAGGGATGTTAGAGACCCAGTACTTC. This encodes CASSLTGMLETQYF.

The chain combines TRBV27 with TRBJ2-1; 10 bases are a match to TRBD1. The CDR3 length is 14 residues. The V gene's germline CDR1 is MNHEY and CDR2 SMNVEV (reference sequence). V lost 7 bases, J lost 6 bases, and 6 bases stayed unmatched. CDR3 amino acids: CASTGRQGANEQFF. The CDR3 bases are TGTGCCAGCACGGGAAGACAGGGGGCCAATGAGCAGTTCTTC.

CDR3 loop: CASSLIGSTGVNYEQYF. The CDR3 DNA sequence: TGTGCCAGCAGTTTAATCGGCTCGACAGGAGTTAACTACGAGCAGTACTTC. The genes are TRBV27 and TRBJ2-7, with D maybe TRBD1 (6 bases). V gave up 2 bases and J gave up 3 bases, with 20 bases separating them. The CDR3 has 17 amino acids. Germline V gives CDR1 MNHEY, CDR2 SMNVEV (reference sequence).

The V and J genes are TRBV29-1 and TRBJ1-2; a possible D gene is TRBD1 (5 bases). The CDR3 sequence is 11 residues long. Per germline, CDR1 SQVTM and CDR2 ANQGSEA. Trimming shortened V by 7 bases and J by 4 bases, and 10 bases separated the two germline ends. The chain's CDR3 is CSALGAYGYTF. CDR3 DNA: TGCAGCGCACTTGGGGCCTATGGCTACACCTTC.

The V gene is TRBV9, the J gene TRBJ2-5; possible D gene TRBD2, 6 bases. CDR3 size: 15 residues. CDR1 is SGDLS and CDR2 is YYNGEE in the germline V gene. V lost 3 bases and J 4 bases, leaving 16 bases between the germline ends. CDR3 sequence (DNA): TGTGCCAGCAGCGCGGGACCCACGCGGGGAGAGACCCAGTACTTC. Protein product: CASSAGPTRGETQYF.

V usage is TRBV19 and J usage is TRBJ2-1, with TRBD2 matching 13 bases. CDR3 length equals 18 residues. CDR1 LNHDA and CDR2 SQIVND come from the germline V gene (reference sequence). V dropped 10 bases and J dropped 0; count of bases not matched to a gene: 12. The CDR3: CATNPGLAGDSSYNEQFF. The CDR3 nucleotides read TGTGCCACCAACCCCGGACTAGCGGGGGACAGCTCCTACAATGAGCAGTTCTTC.

The V call is TRBV6-4, the J call TRBJ2-7; 7 bases are a match to TRBD1. The CDR3 extends over 14 amino acids. CDR1 MRHNA and CDR2 SNTAGT come from the germline V gene. The trim removed 6 bases at V and 4 bases at J, leaving 9 bases unmatched. DNA of the CDR3: TGTGCCAGCAGAACCCGGGACAGAAGATACGAGCAGTACTTC. It is translated as CASRTRDRRYEQYF.